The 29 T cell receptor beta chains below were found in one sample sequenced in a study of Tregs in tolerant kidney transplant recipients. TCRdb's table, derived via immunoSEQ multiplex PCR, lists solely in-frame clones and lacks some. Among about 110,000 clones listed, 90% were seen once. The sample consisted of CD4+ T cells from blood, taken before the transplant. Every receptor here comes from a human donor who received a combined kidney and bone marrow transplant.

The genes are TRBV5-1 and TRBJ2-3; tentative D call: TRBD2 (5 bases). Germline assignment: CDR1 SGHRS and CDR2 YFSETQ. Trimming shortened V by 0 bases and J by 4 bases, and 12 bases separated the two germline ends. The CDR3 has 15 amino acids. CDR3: CASSLAVGVADTQYF. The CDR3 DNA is TGCGCCAGCAGCTTGGCGGTCGGGGTGGCAGATACGCAGTATTTT.

The CDR3: CASSRGTKRGYGYTF. As DNA, the CDR3 is TGTGCCAGCAGTAGGGGGACAAAACGGGGCTATGGCTACACCTTC. This chain joins TRBV6-5 and TRBJ1-2, with D perhaps matching TRBD1 (6 bases). The germline V gene encodes CDR1 MNHEY and CDR2 SVGAGI. The V gene lost 5 bases and the J gene lost 4 bases, with 17 bases spanning the gap. The CDR3 runs to 15 residues.

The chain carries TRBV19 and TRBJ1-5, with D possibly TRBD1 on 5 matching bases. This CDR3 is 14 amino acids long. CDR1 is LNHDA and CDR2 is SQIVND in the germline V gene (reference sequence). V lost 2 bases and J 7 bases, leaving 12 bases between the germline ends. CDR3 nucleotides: TGTGCCAGTAGTATAAGGGGCGCGTGGCAGCCCCAGCATTTT. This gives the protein CASSIRGAWQPQHF.

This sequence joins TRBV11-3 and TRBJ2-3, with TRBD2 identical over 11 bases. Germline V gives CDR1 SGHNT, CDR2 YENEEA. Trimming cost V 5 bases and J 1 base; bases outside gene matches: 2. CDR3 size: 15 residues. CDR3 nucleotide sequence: TGTGCCAGCAGCGAGGGACTAGCGGGCACAGATACGCAGTATTTT. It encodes CASSEGLAGTDTQYF.

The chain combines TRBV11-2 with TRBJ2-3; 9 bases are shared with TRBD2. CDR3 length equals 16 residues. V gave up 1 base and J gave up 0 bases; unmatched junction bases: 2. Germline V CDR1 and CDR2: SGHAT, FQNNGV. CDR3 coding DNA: TGTGCCAGCAGCTTAGGTAGCGGGAGAAGCACAGATACGCAGTATTTT. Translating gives CASSLGSGRSTDTQYF.

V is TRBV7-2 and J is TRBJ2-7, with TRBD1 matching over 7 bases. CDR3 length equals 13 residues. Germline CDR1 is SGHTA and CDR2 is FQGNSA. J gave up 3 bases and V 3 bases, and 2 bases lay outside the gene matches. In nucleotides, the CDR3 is TGTGCCAGCAGCTTGGGACAGTTCTACGAGCAGTACTTC. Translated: CASSLGQFYEQYF.

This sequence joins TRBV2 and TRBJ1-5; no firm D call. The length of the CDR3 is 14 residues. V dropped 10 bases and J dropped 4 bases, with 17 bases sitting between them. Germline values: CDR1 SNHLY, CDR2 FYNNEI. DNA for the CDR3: TGTGCCACCTCCCCGGGTTCGGGTAATCAGCCCCAGCATTTT. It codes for CATSPGSGNQPQHF.

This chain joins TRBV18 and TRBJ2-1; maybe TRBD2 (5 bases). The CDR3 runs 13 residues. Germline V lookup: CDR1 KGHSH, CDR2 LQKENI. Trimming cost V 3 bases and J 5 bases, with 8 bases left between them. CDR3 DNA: TGTGCCAGCTCACCTATCGGGGACAATGAGCAGTTCTTC. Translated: CASSPIGDNEQFF.

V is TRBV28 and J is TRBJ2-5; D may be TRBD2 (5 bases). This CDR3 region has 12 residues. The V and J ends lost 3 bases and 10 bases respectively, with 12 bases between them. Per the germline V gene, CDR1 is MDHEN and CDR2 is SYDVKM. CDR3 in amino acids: CASSFNSEGQYF. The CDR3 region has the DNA TGTGCCAGCAGTTTCAATAGCGAGGGCCAGTACTTC.

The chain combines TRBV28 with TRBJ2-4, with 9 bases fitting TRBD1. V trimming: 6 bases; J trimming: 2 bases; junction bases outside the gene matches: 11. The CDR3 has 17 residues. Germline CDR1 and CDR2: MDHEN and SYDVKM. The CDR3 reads CASRDTGGVRTKNIQYF. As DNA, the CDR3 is TGTGCCAGCAGGGACACAGGGGGCGTGAGGACCAAAAACATTCAGTACTTC. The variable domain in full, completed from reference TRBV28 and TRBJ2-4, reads DVKVTQSSRYLVKRTGEKVFLECVQDMDHENMFWYRQDPGLGLRLIYFSYDVKMKEKGDIPEGYSVSREKKERFSLILESASTNQTSMYLCASRDTGGVRTKNIQYFGAGTRLSVL.

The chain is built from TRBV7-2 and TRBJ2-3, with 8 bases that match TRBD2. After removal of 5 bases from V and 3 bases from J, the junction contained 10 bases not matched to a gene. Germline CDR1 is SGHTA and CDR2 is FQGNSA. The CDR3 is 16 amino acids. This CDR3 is CASSPLAGQGTDTQYF. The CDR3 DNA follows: TGTGCCAGCAGCCCCTTAGCGGGGCAAGGGACAGATACGCAGTATTTT. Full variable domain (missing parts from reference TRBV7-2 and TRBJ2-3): GAGVSQSPSNKVTEKGKDVELRCDPISGHTALYWYRQSLGQGLEFLIYFQGNSAPDKSGLPSDRFSAERTGGSVSTLTIQRTQQEDSAVYLCASSPLAGQGTDTQYFGPGTRLTVL.

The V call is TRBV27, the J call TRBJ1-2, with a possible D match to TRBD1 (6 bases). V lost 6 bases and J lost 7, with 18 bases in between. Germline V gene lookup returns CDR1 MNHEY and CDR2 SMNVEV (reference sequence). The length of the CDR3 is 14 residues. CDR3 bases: TGTGCCAGCAGGCCTACAGGGTCTGGCGGTGGCTACACCTTC. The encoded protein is CASRPTGSGGGYTF.

The CDR3 loop reads CASIRMGAVGEKLFF. Written as DNA, the CDR3 is TGTGCCAGCATTCGTATGGGGGCCGTAGGTGAAAAACTGTTTTTT. The V gene is TRBV2, the J gene TRBJ1-4; D is perhaps TRBD1 (6 bases). Germline V CDR1 and CDR2: SNHLY, FYNNEI. V was cut by 7 bases and J by 7 bases, with 19 bases left in between. This CDR3 has 15 residues.

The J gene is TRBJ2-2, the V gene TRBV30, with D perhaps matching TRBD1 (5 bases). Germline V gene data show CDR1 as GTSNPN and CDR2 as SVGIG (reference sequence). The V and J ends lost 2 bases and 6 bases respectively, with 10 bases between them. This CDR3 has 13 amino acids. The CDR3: CAWSRARAGELFF. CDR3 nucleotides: TGTGCCTGGAGTAGGGCCAGGGCCGGGGAGCTGTTTTTT.

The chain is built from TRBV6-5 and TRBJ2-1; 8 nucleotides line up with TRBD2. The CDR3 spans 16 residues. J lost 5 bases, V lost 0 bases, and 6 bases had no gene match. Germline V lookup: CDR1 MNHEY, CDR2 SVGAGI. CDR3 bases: TGTGCCAGCAGTTACTCGACGGGACTAGGGGACAATGAGCAGTTCTTC. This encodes CASSYSTGLGDNEQFF.

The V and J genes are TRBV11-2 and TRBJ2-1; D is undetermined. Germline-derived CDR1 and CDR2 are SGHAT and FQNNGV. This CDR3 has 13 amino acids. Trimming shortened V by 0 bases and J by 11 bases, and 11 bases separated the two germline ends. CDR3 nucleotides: TGTGCCAGCAGCTTAGATAGAGCCCCCAAGCAGTTCTTC. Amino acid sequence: CASSLDRAPKQFF.

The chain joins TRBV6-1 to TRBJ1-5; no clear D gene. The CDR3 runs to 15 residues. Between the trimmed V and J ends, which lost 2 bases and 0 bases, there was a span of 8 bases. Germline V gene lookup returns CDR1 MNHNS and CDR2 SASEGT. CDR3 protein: CASSENQYSNQPQHF. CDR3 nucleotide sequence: TGTGCCAGCAGTGAAAACCAGTATAGCAATCAGCCCCAGCATTTT.

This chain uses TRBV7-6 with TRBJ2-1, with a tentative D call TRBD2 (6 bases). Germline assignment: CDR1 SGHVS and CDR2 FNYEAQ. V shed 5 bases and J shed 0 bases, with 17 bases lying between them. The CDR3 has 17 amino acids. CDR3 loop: CASSHARRGSSYNEQFF. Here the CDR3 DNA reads TGTGCCAGCAGCCATGCCCGGCGGGGCAGCTCCTACAATGAGCAGTTCTTC. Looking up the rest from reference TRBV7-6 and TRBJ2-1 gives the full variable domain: GAGVSQSPRYKVTKRGQDVALRCDPISGHVSLYWYRQALGQGPEFLTYFNYEAQQDKSGLPNDRFSAERPEGSISTLTIQRTEQRDSAMYRCASSHARRGSSYNEQFFGPGTRLTVL.

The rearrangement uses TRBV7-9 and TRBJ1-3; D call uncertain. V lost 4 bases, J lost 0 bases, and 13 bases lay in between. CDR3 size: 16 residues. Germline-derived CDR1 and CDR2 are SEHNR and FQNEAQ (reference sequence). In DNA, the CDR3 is TGTGCCAGCAGCTACTCTACTTCCCTCTCTGGAAACACCATATATTTT. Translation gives CASSYSTSLSGNTIYF. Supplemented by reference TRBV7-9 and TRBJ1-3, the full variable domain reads DTGVSQNPRHKITKRGQNVTFRCDPISEHNRLYWYRQTLGQGPEFLTYFQNEAQLEKSRLLSDRFSAERPKGSFSTLEIQRTEQGDSAMYLCASSYSTSLSGNTIYFGEGSWLTVV.

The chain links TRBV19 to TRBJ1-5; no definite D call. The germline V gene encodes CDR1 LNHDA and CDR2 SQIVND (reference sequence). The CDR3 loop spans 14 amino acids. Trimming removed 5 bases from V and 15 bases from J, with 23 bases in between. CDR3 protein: CASSAPGDGPRRHF. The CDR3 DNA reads TGTGCCAGTAGTGCCCCCGGCGATGGGCCGAGAAGGCATTTT.

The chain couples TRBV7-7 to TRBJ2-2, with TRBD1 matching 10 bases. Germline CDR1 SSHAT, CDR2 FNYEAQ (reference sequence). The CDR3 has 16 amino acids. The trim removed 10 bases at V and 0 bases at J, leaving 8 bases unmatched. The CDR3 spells CATTSGTGANTGELFF. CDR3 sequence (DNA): TGTGCCACAACTTCCGGGACAGGGGCGAACACCGGGGAGCTGTTTTTT.

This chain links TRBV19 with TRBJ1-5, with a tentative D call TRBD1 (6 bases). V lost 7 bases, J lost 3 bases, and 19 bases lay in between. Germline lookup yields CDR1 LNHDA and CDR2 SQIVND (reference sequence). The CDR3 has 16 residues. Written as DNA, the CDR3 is TGTGCCAGTAATGAGGCAGGCAGGGGAATCAATCAGCCCCAGCATTTT. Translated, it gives CASNEAGRGINQPQHF.

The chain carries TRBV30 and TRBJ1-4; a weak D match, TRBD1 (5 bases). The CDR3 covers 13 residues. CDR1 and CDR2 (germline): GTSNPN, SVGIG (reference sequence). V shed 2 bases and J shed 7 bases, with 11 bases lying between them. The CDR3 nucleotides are TGTGCCTGGAGTCCGGGCGGGGGTGAAAAACTGTTTTTT. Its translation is CAWSPGGGEKLFF.

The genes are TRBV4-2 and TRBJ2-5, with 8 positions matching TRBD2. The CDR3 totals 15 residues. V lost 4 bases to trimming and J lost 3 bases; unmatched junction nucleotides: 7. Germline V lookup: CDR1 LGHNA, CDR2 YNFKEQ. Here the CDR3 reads CASSPAAGVEETQYF. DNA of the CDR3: TGTGCCAGCAGCCCCGCAGCGGGGGTAGAAGAGACCCAGTACTTC.

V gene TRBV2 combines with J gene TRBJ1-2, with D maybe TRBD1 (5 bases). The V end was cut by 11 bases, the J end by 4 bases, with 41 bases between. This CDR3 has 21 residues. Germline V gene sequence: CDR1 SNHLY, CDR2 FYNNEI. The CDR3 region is CAASSVAPGGRGFLLSYGYTF. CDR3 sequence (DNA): TGTGCCGCCAGCAGTGTAGCCCCGGGGGGAAGGGGCTTTTTATTGAGCTATGGCTACACCTTC.

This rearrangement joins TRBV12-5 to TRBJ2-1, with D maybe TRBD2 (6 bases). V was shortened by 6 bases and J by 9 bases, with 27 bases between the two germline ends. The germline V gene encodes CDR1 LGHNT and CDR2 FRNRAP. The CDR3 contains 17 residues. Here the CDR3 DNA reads TGTGCTAGTGGCACAATGGGTTTGGGAGGTCCAGGAACTGAGCAGTTCTTC. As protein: CASGTMGLGGPGTEQFF. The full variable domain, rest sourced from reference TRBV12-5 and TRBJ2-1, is DARVTQTPRHKVTEMGQEVTMRCQPILGHNTVFWYRQTMMQGLELLAYFRNRAPLDDSGMPKDRFSAEMPDATLATLKIQPSEPRDSAVYFCASGTMGLGGPGTEQFFGPGTRLTVL.

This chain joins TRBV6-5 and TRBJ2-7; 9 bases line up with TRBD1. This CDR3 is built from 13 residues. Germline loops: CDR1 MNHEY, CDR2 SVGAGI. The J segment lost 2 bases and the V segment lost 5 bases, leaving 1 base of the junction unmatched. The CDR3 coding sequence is TGTGCCAGCAGTACAGGGGGCCCCTACGAGCAGTACTTC. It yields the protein CASSTGGPYEQYF.

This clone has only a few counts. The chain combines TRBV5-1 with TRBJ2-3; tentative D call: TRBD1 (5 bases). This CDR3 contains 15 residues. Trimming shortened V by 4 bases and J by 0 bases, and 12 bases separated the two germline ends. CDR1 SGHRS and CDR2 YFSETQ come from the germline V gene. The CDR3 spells CASSLQGASTDTQYF. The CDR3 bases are TGCGCCAGCAGCCTACAAGGGGCAAGCACAGATACGCAGTATTTT.

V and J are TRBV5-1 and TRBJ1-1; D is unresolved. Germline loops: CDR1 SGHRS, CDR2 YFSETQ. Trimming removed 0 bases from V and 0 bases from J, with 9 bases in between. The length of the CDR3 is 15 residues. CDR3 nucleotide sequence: TGCGCCAGCAGCTTGGATGGAGGCATGAACACTGAAGCTTTCTTT. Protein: CASSLDGGMNTEAFF.